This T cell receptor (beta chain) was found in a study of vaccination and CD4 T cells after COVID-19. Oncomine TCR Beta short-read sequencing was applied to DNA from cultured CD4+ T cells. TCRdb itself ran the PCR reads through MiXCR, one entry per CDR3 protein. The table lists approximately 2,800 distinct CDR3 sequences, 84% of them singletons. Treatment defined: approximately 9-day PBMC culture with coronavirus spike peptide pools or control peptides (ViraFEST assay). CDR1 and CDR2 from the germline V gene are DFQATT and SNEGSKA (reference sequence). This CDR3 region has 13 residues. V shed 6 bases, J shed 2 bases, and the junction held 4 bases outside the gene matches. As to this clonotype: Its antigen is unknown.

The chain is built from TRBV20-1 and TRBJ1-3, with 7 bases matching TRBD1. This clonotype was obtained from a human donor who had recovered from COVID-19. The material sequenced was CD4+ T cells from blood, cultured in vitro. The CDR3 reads CSATTGTGNTIYF. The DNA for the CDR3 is TGCAGTGCCACGACAGGGACTGGAAACACCATATATTTT.